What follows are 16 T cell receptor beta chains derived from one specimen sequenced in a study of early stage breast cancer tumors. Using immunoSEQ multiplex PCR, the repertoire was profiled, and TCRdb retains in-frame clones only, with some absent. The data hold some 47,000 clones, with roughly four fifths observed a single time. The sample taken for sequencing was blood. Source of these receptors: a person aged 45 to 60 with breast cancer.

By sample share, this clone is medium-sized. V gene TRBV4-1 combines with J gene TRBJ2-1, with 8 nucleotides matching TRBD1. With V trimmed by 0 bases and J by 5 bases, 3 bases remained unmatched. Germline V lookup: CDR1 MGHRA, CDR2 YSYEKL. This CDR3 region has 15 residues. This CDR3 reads CASSQEDRDNNEQFF. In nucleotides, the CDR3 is TGCGCCAGCAGCCAAGAGGACAGGGACAACAATGAGCAGTTCTTC.

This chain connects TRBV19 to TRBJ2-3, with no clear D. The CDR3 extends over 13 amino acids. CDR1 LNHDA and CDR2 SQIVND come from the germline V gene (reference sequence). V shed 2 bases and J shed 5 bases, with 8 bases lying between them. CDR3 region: CASSISPGDTQYF. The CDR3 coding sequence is TGTGCCAGTAGTATATCCCCCGGAGATACGCAGTATTTT. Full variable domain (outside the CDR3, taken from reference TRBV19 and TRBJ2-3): DGGITQSPKYLFRKEGQNVTLSCEQNLNHDAMYWYRQDPGQGLRLIYYSQIVNDFQKGDIAEGYSVSREKKESFPLTVTSAQKNPTAFYLCASSISPGDTQYFGPGTRLTVL.

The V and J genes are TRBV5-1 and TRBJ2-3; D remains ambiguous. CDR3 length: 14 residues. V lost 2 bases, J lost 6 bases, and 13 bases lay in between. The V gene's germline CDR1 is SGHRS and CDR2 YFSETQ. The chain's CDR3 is CASSLRAQVDTQYF. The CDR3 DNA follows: TGCGCCAGCAGCTTAAGGGCCCAGGTGGATACGCAGTATTTT.

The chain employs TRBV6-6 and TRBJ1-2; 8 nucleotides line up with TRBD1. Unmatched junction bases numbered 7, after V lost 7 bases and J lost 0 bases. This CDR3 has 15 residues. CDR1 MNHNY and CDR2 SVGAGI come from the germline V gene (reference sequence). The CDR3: CASIPVTGANYGYTF. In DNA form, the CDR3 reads TGTGCCAGCATCCCAGTGACAGGGGCTAACTATGGCTACACCTTC.

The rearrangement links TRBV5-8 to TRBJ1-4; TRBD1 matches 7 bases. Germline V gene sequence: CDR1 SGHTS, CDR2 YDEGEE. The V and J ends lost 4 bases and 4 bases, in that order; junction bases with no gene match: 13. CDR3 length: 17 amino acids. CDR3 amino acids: CASSPTGSWTSNEKLFF. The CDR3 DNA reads TGTGCCAGCAGCCCGACAGGGTCTTGGACAAGTAATGAAAAACTGTTTTTT.

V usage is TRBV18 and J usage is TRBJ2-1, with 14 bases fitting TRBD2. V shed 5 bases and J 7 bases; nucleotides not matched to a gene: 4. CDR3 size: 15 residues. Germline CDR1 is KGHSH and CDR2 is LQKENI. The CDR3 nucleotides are TGTGCCAGCTCATCCGGGACTAGCGGGAGTAATGAGCAGTTCTTC. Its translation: CASSSGTSGSNEQFF.

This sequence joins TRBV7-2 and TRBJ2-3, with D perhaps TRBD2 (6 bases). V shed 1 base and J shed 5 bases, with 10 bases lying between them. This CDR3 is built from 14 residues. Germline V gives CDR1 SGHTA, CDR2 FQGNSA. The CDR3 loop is CASSLDPGRDTQYF. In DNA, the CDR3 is TGTGCCAGCAGCTTAGATCCCGGGAGAGATACGCAGTATTTT.

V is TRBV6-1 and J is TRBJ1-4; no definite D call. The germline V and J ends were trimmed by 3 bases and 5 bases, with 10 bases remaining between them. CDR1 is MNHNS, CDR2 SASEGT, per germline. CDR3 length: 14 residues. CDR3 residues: CASSDRPLNEKLFF. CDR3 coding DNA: TGTGCCAGCAGTGACCGTCCATTAAATGAAAAACTGTTTTTT.

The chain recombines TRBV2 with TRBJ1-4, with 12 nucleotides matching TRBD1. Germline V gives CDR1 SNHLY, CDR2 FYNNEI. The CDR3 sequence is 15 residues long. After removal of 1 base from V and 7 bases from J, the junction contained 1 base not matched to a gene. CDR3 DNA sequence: TGTGCCAGCAGTGAAGGGGGACAGGGGGCTGAAAAACTGTTTTTT. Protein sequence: CASSEGGQGAEKLFF.

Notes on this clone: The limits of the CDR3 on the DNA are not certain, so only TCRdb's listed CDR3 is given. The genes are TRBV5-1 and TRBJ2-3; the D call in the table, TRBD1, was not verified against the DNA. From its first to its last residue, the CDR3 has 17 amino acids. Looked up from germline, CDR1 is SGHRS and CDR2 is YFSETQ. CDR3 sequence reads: CASILGLTGDRVDTQYF.

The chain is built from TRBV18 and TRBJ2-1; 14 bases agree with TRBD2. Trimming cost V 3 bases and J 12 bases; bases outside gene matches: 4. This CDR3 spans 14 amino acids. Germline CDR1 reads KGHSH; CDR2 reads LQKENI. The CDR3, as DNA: TGTGCCAGCTCACCTGGGACTAGCGGGAGTTGGCAGTTCTTC. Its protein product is CASSPGTSGSWQFF.

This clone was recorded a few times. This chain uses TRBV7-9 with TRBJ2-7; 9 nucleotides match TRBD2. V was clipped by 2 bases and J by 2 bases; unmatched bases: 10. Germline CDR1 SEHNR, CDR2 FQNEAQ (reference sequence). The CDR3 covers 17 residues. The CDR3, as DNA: TGTGCCAGCAGCTTATATCCTAGCGGGATTGGGGCCTACGAGCAGTACTTC. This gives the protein CASSLYPSGIGAYEQYF.

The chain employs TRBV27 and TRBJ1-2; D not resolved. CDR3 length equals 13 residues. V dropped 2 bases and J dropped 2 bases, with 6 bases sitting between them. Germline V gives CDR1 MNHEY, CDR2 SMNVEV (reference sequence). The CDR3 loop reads CASSLQQNYGYTF. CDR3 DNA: TGTGCCAGCAGTTTACAACAGAACTATGGCTACACCTTC.

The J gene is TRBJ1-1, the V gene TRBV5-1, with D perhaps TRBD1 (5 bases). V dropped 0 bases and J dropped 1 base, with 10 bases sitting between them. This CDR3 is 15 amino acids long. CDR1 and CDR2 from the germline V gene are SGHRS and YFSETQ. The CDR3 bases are TGCGCCAGCAGCTTGGGCGCTGGGGCGAACACTGAAGCTTTCTTT. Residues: CASSLGAGANTEAFF.

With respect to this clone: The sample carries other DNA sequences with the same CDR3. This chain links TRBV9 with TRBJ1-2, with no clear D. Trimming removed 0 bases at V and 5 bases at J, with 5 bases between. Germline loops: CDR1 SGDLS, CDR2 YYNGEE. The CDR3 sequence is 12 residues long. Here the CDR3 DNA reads TGTGCCAGCAGCGTAGCTGGGTATGGCTACACCTTC. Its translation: CASSVAGYGYTF.

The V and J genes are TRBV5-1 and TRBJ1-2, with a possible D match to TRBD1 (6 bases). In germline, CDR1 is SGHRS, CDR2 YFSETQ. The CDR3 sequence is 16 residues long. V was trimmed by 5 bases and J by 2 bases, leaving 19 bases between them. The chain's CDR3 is CASRAIAPGANYGYTF. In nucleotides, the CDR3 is TGCGCCAGCAGAGCCATAGCCCCAGGGGCCAACTATGGCTACACCTTC.